This TCR beta chain derives from a study of long-term antiretroviral therapy in people with HIV. Version v3.0 of the immunoSEQ assay was performed at survey level. Using immunoSEQ multiplex PCR, the repertoire was profiled, and TCRdb retains in-frame clones only, with some absent. The profile covers 12,000 or so clones, with more than 75% appearing a single time and 15% to 20% taken by the ten largest. Each contributor possessed a minimum of one pre-ART and a minimum of two post-ART PBMC samples. Each HIV-infected participant was given treatment in the United States. The CDR3 is 14 amino acids. Trimming removed 5 bases at V and 0 bases at J, with 10 bases between. Per germline, CDR1 SGHAT and CDR2 FQNNGV. Regarding this clone: Its antigen is as yet unknown.

General study results and limits: Controls exceeded HIV repertoires in CDR3 length range. Clones that had undergone expansion before ART dominated the repertoire at all time points.

This clonotype originated in a man aged 50 or older with HIV. The V and J genes are TRBV11-2 and TRBJ2-5, with D hard to call. Specimen: unsorted PBMCs, collected just over 8 years after starting antiretroviral therapy. CDR3 coding DNA: TGTGCCAGCAGCGACACAGTGTACCAAGAGACCCAGTACTTC. Amino acid sequence: CASSDTVYQETQYF.